This record looks at one TCR beta chain sequence and its context. The sample belongs to a study of cytomegalovirus exposure and HLA in healthy donors. Primers: 60 Vbeta forward and 13 Jbeta reverse. TCRdb keeps only in-frame clones here, not all; method: immunoSEQ multiplex PCR. The repertoire holds some 170,000 clones, with more than 65% as singletons. CDR3 length: 15 residues. Trimming at V came to 2 bases and at J to 7 bases, leaving 10 bases not matched to a gene. Per germline, CDR1 LNHDA and CDR2 SQIVND (reference sequence). V usage is TRBV19 and J usage is TRBJ1-1; 7 bases map to TRBD1. The sequencing sample was made of PBMCs. This sequence was found in a woman in her twenties or thirties in good health and CMV-seronegative. CDR3 residues: CASSIRTGDPIEAFF. The CDR3 DNA sequence: TGTGCCAGTAGTATAAGGACAGGTGACCCGATTGAAGCTTTCTTT. The full variable domain, rest sourced from reference TRBV19 and TRBJ1-1, is DGGITQSPKYLFRKEGQNVTLSCEQNLNHDAMYWYRQDPGQGLRLIYYSQIVNDFQKGDIAEGYSVSREKKESFPLTVTSAQKNPTAFYLCASSIRTGDPIEAFFGQGTRLTVV.